This T cell receptor beta chain came from a study of shared clonotypes between healthy human individuals. The J segment lost 0 bases and the V segment lost 7 bases, leaving 6 bases of the junction unmatched. Germline assignment: CDR1 SNHLY and CDR2 FYNNEI. This CDR3 has 16 amino acids. At the deep level, the assay was run. Roughly 30,000 T cell genomes (around 200 ng DNA) went into each sorted-subset replicate. The method was immunoSEQ multiplex PCR; TCRdb's version includes in-frame clones alone and lacks a portion of them. This table has nearly 750,000 clones, 55% to 75% appearing once. The rearrangement joins TRBV2 to TRBJ2-2; 9 bases map to TRBD2. Sequencing input: memory CD4+ T cells sorted from blood. Subset reported: CD45RA-negative fraction. The source of this sequence is a woman aged 30 to 39 in good health. CDR3 DNA sequence: TGTGCCAGCACCAGAGCGGGAGGTACGAACACCGGGGAGCTGTTTTTT. This encodes CASTRAGGTNTGELFF.